One sample yielded the 31 T cell receptor beta chains listed below, sequenced in a study of identical twins. TCRdb independently ran MiXCR on the 5' RACE reads; one entry per CDR3 protein. The sample lists 1.5 million to 2 million distinct CDR3 sequences, around 29% occurring once. Sequencing was done on a sample of cord blood. The receptors shown here come from a newborn girl in good health.

The rearrangement joins TRBV9 to TRBJ2-3; D ambiguous. Germline values: CDR1 SGDLS, CDR2 YYNGEE. Deletions cut 3 bases from V and 2 bases from J, with 10 bases between. This CDR3 comprises 14 residues. The CDR3 reads CASSAAGPTDTQYF. CDR3 bases: TGTGCCAGCAGCGCGGCAGGCCCCACAGATACGCAGTATTTT.

This clonotype was seen a few times. The chain has TRBV24-1 and TRBJ2-1; 11 bases line up with TRBD2. Trimming at V came to 3 bases and at J to 2 bases, leaving 2 bases not matched to a gene. Germline CDR1 reads KGHDR; CDR2 reads SFDVKD. The CDR3 has 16 residues. CDR3 protein: CATSDGSGRAYNEQFF. The CDR3 DNA is TGTGCCACCAGTGATGGTAGCGGGAGGGCCTACAATGAGCAGTTCTTC.

The CDR3 loop reads CSARVRYTEAFF. CDR3 nucleotide sequence: TGCAGTGCTAGGGTGAGGTACACTGAAGCTTTCTTT. The chain uses TRBV20-1 and TRBJ1-1; no clear D. The CDR3 runs 12 residues. Per the germline V gene, CDR1 is DFQATT and CDR2 is SNEGSKA (reference sequence). V lost 3 bases to trimming and J lost 3 bases, with 8 bases between them.

This clonotype was recorded a few times. The chain couples TRBV4-2 to TRBJ2-1; 12 bases are shared with TRBD2. The CDR3 length is 16 residues. Germline CDR1 LGHNA, CDR2 YNFKEQ. Trimming removed 3 bases from V and 3 bases from J; junction bases left unmatched: 3. DNA for the CDR3: TGTGCCAGCAGCCATGGGACTAGCGGGTACTACAATGAGCAGTTCTTC. Encoded protein: CASSHGTSGYYNEQFF.

This clonotype occurred a few times. The chain recombines TRBV12-3 or TRBV12-4 with TRBJ1-2; 8 bases align to TRBD1. V shed 1 base, J shed 6 bases, and the junction held 4 bases outside the gene matches. The CDR3 is 14 amino acids. CDR3 residues: CASSLGRGLDGYTF. In DNA form, the CDR3 reads TGTGCCAGCAGTTTAGGCAGGGGGCTGGATGGCTACACCTTC.

J is TRBJ1-2 and V is TRBV6-1, with 8 positions matching TRBD1. V lost 9 bases, J lost 3 bases, and 6 bases stayed unmatched. Germline V CDR1 and CDR2: MNHNS, SASEGT. The CDR3 is 13 residues long. CDR3 protein: CARRGQVDYGYTF. In DNA, the CDR3 is TGTGCCAGGAGGGGACAGGTGGACTATGGCTACACCTTC.

CDR3 sequence reads: CASSNGRGAYNEQYF. CDR3 DNA: TGCGCCAGCAGCAACGGGAGGGGAGCCTACAATGAGCAGTACTTC. This chain links TRBV5-1 with TRBJ2-1, with 8 nucleotides matching TRBD2. TRBJ2-7 matches the DNA end more closely, so the J call is doubtful. CDR3 length: 15 residues. In germline, CDR1 is SGHRS, CDR2 YFSETQ.

V gene TRBV20-1 combines with J gene TRBJ2-4; D uncertain. The V end was cut by 1 base, the J end by 0 bases, with 10 bases between. The CDR3 runs to 15 residues. Germline CDR1 is DFQATT and CDR2 is SNEGSKA (reference sequence). CDR3 sequence reads: CSARVGSLAKNIQYF. CDR3 in DNA: TGCAGTGCTAGAGTTGGCAGCCTAGCCAAAAACATTCAGTACTTC.

The V call is TRBV4-2, the J call TRBJ2-7; D gene ambiguous. V lost 1 base and J lost 10, with 20 bases in between. CDR3 length: 15 amino acids. Germline loops: CDR1 LGHNA, CDR2 YNFKEQ. This chain's CDR3 is CASSQALRVEESQYF. The DNA of the CDR3 is TGTGCCAGCAGCCAAGCTTTAAGGGTGGAAGAGTCCCAGTACTTC.

There are a few counts of this clonotype. This rearrangement joins TRBV20-1 to TRBJ1-1; no firm D call. With 4 bases removed from V and 11 bases from J, the gap between germline ends came to 14 bases. CDR3 length: 11 amino acids. Germline V gives CDR1 DFQATT, CDR2 SNEGSKA (reference sequence). CDR3 DNA: TGCAGTGCTAATTCTCGGGGTTCGGCTTTCTTT. Protein sequence: CSANSRGSAFF.

The CDR3 sequence: CASSPRPGTDSDTQYF. The CDR3 DNA follows: TGTGCCAGCAGCCCCCGCCCGGGGACAGATTCAGATACGCAGTATTTT. The chain joins TRBV5-4 to TRBJ2-3; 7 bases align to TRBD1. CDR1 and CDR2 from the germline V gene are SGHNT and YYREEE (reference sequence). The CDR3 length is 16 residues. The J segment lost 4 bases and the V segment lost 4 bases, leaving 12 bases of the junction unmatched.

This clonotype has only a few counts. This chain connects TRBV9 to TRBJ1-1, with D unresolved. The CDR3 spans 14 residues. Trimming took 0 bases from V and 1 from J, leaving 7 bases between them. Germline lookup yields CDR1 SGDLS and CDR2 YYNGEE. Here the CDR3 reads CASSVGLANTEAFF. The CDR3 DNA follows: TGTGCCAGCAGCGTAGGGCTCGCGAACACTGAAGCTTTCTTT.

This clonotype was detected only a few times. The chain joins TRBV7-9 to TRBJ1-2, with D possibly being TRBD1 (5 bases). The CDR3 totals 11 residues. Germline lookup yields CDR1 SEHNR and CDR2 FQNEAQ (reference sequence). V was cut by 4 bases and J by 10 bases, with 10 bases left in between. CDR3 amino acids: CASSSLGDYTF. The CDR3, as DNA: TGTGCCAGCAGCTCGTTGGGGGACTACACCTTC. Full variable domain (outside the CDR3, taken from reference TRBV7-9 and TRBJ1-2): DTGVSQNPRHKITKRGQNVTFRCDPISEHNRLYWYRQTLGQGPEFLTYFQNEAQLEKSRLLSDRFSAERPKGSFSTLEIQRTEQGDSAMYLCASSSLGDYTFGSGTRLTVV.

This clonotype showed up many times. At one of its ends the junction is not consistent with the germline gene, which may arise from a read error. The chain combines TRBV5-1 with TRBJ2-1, with 8 bases lining up with TRBD2. CDR3 size: 16 residues. Germline V gene sequence: CDR1 SGHRS, CDR2 YFSETQ. In DNA, the CDR3 is TGTGCCAGCAGTTTAATAGGTCTAGCGGGTTACAATGAGCAGTTCTTC. As protein: CASSLIGLAGYNEQFF.

The chain couples TRBV20-1 to TRBJ2-7; 11 nucleotides align to TRBD2. This CDR3 region has 17 residues. CDR1 is DFQATT, CDR2 SNEGSKA, per germline (reference sequence). Germline trimming cut 2 bases from V and 7 bases from J; bases unmatched to any gene: 16. CDR3 in amino acids: CSARRASGGTSYNEQYF. CDR3 nucleotides: TGCAGTGCTAGAAGGGCTAGCGGGGGGACCTCCTACAATGAGCAGTACTTC.

The CDR3 sequence is CATSDLGEVSTEAFF. Here the CDR3 DNA reads TGTGCCACCAGTGATTTGGGGGAGGTTTCCACTGAAGCTTTCTTT. The genes are TRBV24-1 and TRBJ1-1; D is uncertain. V was clipped by 0 bases and J by 4 bases, with 11 bases between them. Germline CDR1 and CDR2: KGHDR and SFDVKD. The CDR3 totals 15 residues.

In this sample, this clonotype turned up a few times. This chain links TRBV11-2 with TRBJ2-1, with 16 positions matching TRBD2. V shed 5 bases, J shed 4 bases, and the junction held 8 bases outside the gene matches. The germline V gene encodes CDR1 SGHAT and CDR2 FQNNGV. This CDR3 region has 18 residues. The CDR3 loop reads CASSPGLAGGPAYNEQFF. The CDR3 nucleotides read TGTGCCAGCAGCCCGGGACTAGCGGGGGGGCCGGCGTACAATGAGCAGTTCTTC.

This clonotype appeared many times. The CDR3 spells CSVERGVNYGYTF. In nucleotides, the CDR3 is TGCAGCGTTGAAAGGGGCGTAAACTATGGCTACACCTTC. V usage is TRBV29-1 and J usage is TRBJ1-2; maybe TRBD1 (5 bases). Between the trimmed V and J ends, which lost 2 bases and 2 bases, there was a span of 9 bases. The CDR3 runs to 13 residues. CDR1 is SQVTM, CDR2 ANQGSEA, per germline. Using reference TRBV29-1 and TRBJ1-2 for the parts outside the CDR3, the full variable domain is SAVISQKPSRDICQRGTSLTIQCQVDSQVTMMFWYRQQPGQSLTLIATANQGSEATYESGFVIDKFPISRPNLTFSTLTVSNMSPEDSSIYLCSVERGVNYGYTFGSGTRLTVV.

V gene TRBV11-2 combines with J gene TRBJ2-3; 9 bases map to TRBD2. The J segment lost 7 bases and the V segment lost 2 bases, leaving 10 bases of the junction unmatched. CDR1 SGHAT and CDR2 FQNNGV come from the germline V gene. This CDR3 contains 16 residues. Written as DNA, the CDR3 is TGTGCCAGCAGCTTACTCGCCAGCGGGGGGATCAATACGCAGTATTTT. It specifies CASSLLASGGINTQYF.

CDR3 loop: CASSATAEGPVQYF. In DNA form, the CDR3 reads TGTGCCAGCAGCGCCACCGCCGAGGGGCCTGTGCAGTACTTC. The chain combines TRBV9 with TRBJ2-5; D is perhaps TRBD1 or TRBD2 (5 bases each). The CDR3 is 14 residues long. The V end lost 3 bases, the J end lost 11 bases, and 20 bases lay between the germline ends. The germline V gene has CDR1 SGDLS and CDR2 YYNGEE.

This clonotype was seen only a few times. This sequence joins TRBV20-1 and TRBJ2-7; 8 nucleotides agree with TRBD2. In germline, CDR1 is DFQATT, CDR2 SNEGSKA (reference sequence). Trimming removed 1 base from V and 1 base from J; junction bases left unmatched: 18. CDR3 length: 19 amino acids. CDR3 amino acids: CSARVGSGIGGGWSYEQYF. The CDR3 DNA is TGCAGTGCTAGAGTTGGTAGCGGGATTGGTGGGGGTTGGTCCTACGAGCAGTACTTC.

This clonotype was counted ten times or more. The chain couples TRBV7-2 to TRBJ2-3, with 7 bases that match TRBD2. Germline V CDR1 and CDR2: SGHTA, FQGNSA. With 5 bases clipped from V and 5 bases from J, the junction kept 7 bases outside the gene matches. The CDR3 has 14 amino acids. The CDR3 region has the DNA TGTGCCAGCAGCCCTTGGACTAGTGGAGATACGCAGTATTTT. Translating gives CASSPWTSGDTQYF. The full variable domain, rest sourced from reference TRBV7-2 and TRBJ2-3, is GAGVSQSPSNKVTEKGKDVELRCDPISGHTALYWYRQSLGQGLEFLIYFQGNSAPDKSGLPSDRFSAERTGGSVSTLTIQRTQQEDSAVYLCASSPWTSGDTQYFGPGTRLTVL.

The table lists this clonotype with a few counts. V is TRBV5-1 and J is TRBJ2-1; tentatively, D is TRBD2 (6 bases). The J call may be mistaken, given a closer DNA end match to TRBJ2-7. Germline values: CDR1 SGHRS, CDR2 YFSETQ. CDR3 length equals 15 residues. The CDR3 bases are TGCGCCAGCAGCTTGTGGGGGGAGGCCTACAATGAGCAGTACTTC. Translating it yields CASSLWGEAYNEQYF.

This chain joins TRBV20-1 and TRBJ1-2; 9 positions agree with TRBD1. CDR3 size: 12 residues. Germline V gives CDR1 DFQATT, CDR2 SNEGSKA (reference sequence). Losses at the gene ends were 5 bases for V and 4 bases for J; bases not matched to a gene: 2. The CDR3 DNA is TGCAGTGCTGGGACAGGGATCTATGGCTACACCTTC. Encoded protein: CSAGTGIYGYTF.

The table lists this clonotype with many counts. The rearrangement joins TRBV28 to TRBJ2-5, with D possibly being TRBD1 (5 bases). Per germline, CDR1 MDHEN and CDR2 SYDVKM. Trimming removed 7 bases from V and 3 bases from J, with 15 bases in between. The CDR3 totals 14 residues. CDR3 residues: CASNNPGYEETQYF. The DNA for the CDR3 is TGTGCCAGCAACAACCCAGGGTATGAAGAGACCCAGTACTTC.

This chain joins TRBV12-3 or TRBV12-4 and TRBJ2-1, with a weak D call TRBD1 (5 bases). Between the trimmed V and J ends, which lost 5 bases and 7 bases, there was a span of 18 bases. CDR3 size: 15 residues. The CDR3 reads CASSSSPGRENEQFF. CDR3 in DNA: TGTGCCAGCAGTAGTAGCCCGGGCAGGGAAAATGAGCAGTTCTTC.

This clonotype was detected a few times. V gene TRBV7-9 combines with J gene TRBJ2-1; 10 bases line up with TRBD2. The CDR3 is made up of 17 amino acids. Germline trimming cut 7 bases from V and 0 bases from J; bases unmatched to any gene: 9. Germline-derived CDR1 and CDR2 are SEHNR and FQNEAQ (reference sequence). For the CDR3, the DNA is TGTGCCAGCACGCTAGCGGGGGTTCGCAGCTCCTACAATGAGCAGTTCTTC. Translated, it gives CASTLAGVRSSYNEQFF.

This clonotype was found a few times. The J gene is TRBJ2-1, the V gene TRBV5-4; TRBD2 aligns across 7 bases. There are 15 residues in the CDR3. Germline CDR1 is SGHNT and CDR2 is YYREEE (reference sequence). V was clipped by 3 bases and J by 7 bases; unmatched bases: 10. CDR3 in amino acids: CASSSTGLPLNEQFF. The CDR3 bases are TGTGCCAGCAGCTCGACGGGACTACCTCTTAATGAGCAGTTCTTC.

This clonotype has only a few counts. The chain is built from TRBV29-1 and TRBJ2-7; TRBD1 matches at 10 bases. This CDR3 has 13 residues. Germline V lookup: CDR1 SQVTM, CDR2 ANQGSEA. With V trimmed by 8 bases and J by 7 bases, 11 bases remained unmatched. This CDR3 reads CSTGPGTGEEQYF. CDR3 nucleotides: TGCAGCACCGGTCCCGGGACAGGGGAAGAGCAGTACTTC.

The CDR3 is CSAPARRGSSFSSYNEQFF. The CDR3 DNA is TGCAGTGCTCCGGCACGGCGGGGGAGCTCTTTCAGCTCCTACAATGAGCAGTTCTTC. V gene TRBV20-1 combines with J gene TRBJ2-1; TRBD2 matches 7 bases. Per germline, CDR1 DFQATT and CDR2 SNEGSKA (reference sequence). V was clipped by 5 bases and J by 0 bases; unmatched bases: 19. This CDR3 is built from 19 residues.

This clonotype was detected a few times. This rearrangement joins TRBV20-1 to TRBJ1-5; unclear D gene. The CDR3 is 13 residues long. Germline V CDR1 and CDR2: DFQATT, SNEGSKA (reference sequence). V was clipped by 1 base and J by 4 bases, with 8 bases between them. The CDR3, as DNA: TGCAGTGCTAGAGTCACCCTGAATCAGCCCCAGCATTTT. Encoded protein: CSARVTLNQPQHF.